These T cell receptor beta chains were read from a single sample in a study of blood T cells in healthy people across ages. TCRdb reanalysed the 5' RACE reads using MiXCR and keeps one entry per CDR3 protein. The profile shows about 1.8 million distinct CDR3 sequences, approximately 50% of them singletons. Sequenced input: blood. These receptors came from a woman aged 40 to 49 in good health. The CDR3 runs from the conserved cysteine through the conserved F or W. The D gene is left open where the match is weak. Only some rows state a clone size, as once, few, many or a class for expanded clones.

j_call	cdr3_length	d_call	clone_size	v_call	cdr3_aa	cdr3_nt
TRBJ1-5	13	NA	NA	TRBV6-1	CASSGRGGQPQHF	TGTGCCAGCAGTGGGCGAGGAGGTCAGCCCCAGCATTTT
TRBJ2-7	16	NA	NA	TRBV3-1	CASSQEEGRETYEQYF	TGTGCCAGCAGCCAAGAGGAAGGCAGGGAGACCTACGAGCAGTACTTC
TRBJ2-5	14	NA	NA	TRBV9	CASSPQSLTETQYF	TGTGCCAGCAGCCCCCAGAGCCTGACGGAGACCCAGTACTTC
TRBJ2-1	14	TRBD2	many	TRBV5-1	CASSLAGGPNEQFF	TGTGCCAGCAGCTTAGCGGGGGGCCCCAATGAGCAGTTCTTC
TRBJ2-1	15	TRBD1	NA	TRBV6-2/TRBV6-3	CASSYGTDPYNEQFF	TGTGCCAGCAGTTACGGGACAGATCCATACAATGAGCAGTTCTTC
TRBJ2-5	17	TRBD1	few	TRBV18	CASSPPPGQRDQETQYF	TGTGCCAGCTCACCACCACCGGGACAGAGAGATCAAGAGACCCAGTACTTC
TRBJ2-7	13	NA	few	TRBV10-3	CAVGTGVSYEQYF	TGTGCCGTCGGGACCGGGGTGTCCTACGAGCAGTACTTC
TRBJ2-7	16	NA	NA	TRBV28	CASSFPVRTGSYEQYF	TGTGCCAGCAGTTTCCCCGTCCGAACAGGATCCTACGAGCAGTACTTC
TRBJ1-4	16	TRBD1	NA	TRBV5-1	CASSLDGQATNEKLFF	TGCGCCAGCAGCTTGGATGGACAGGCAACTAATGAAAAACTGTTTTTT
TRBJ2-1	15	NA	few	TRBV12-3/TRBV12-4	CASSLGAPTYNEQFF	TGTGCCAGCAGTTTAGGGGCACCTACCTACAATGAGCAGTTCTTC
TRBJ2-3	15	NA	NA	TRBV4-3	CASSQLGDTADTQYF	TGCGCCAGCAGCCAATTAGGGGATACGGCAGATACGCAGTATTTT
TRBJ2-4	18	TRBD1	NA	TRBV7-2	CASSQRDSARGSKNIQYF	TGTGCCAGCAGCCAAAGGGACAGCGCGAGAGGAAGCAAAAACATTCAGTACTTC
TRBJ2-7	14	NA	NA	TRBV24-1	CATSDPGSSYEQYF	TGTGCCACCAGTGACCCCGGTTCCTCCTACGAGCAGTACTTC
TRBJ2-3	16	NA	NA	TRBV10-3	CAISNSQSGGTDTQYF	TGTGCCATCAGTAACAGCCAGTCCGGCGGGACAGATACGCAGTATTTT
TRBJ2-7	16	NA	NA	TRBV6-5	CASSLRLTGRPYEQYF	TGTGCCAGCAGCCTCAGGCTTACTGGACGACCCTACGAGCAGTACTTC
TRBJ2-5	18	TRBD1	NA	TRBV28	CASSSIPRQGAEGETQYF	TGTGCCAGCAGTTCGATTCCCCGACAGGGGGCGGAGGGAGAGACCCAGTACTTC
TRBJ2-5	14	NA	few	TRBV29-1	CSVLAGTAAGAQYF	TGCAGCGTCCTTGCGGGGACAGCAGCGGGGGCCCAGTACTTC
TRBJ2-3	19	TRBD2	NA	TRBV7-2	CASSSHPLLAGGFTDTQYF	TGTGCCAGCAGCTCCCACCCTCTCTTAGCGGGGGGTTTCACAGATACGCAGTATTTT
TRBJ1-2	13	NA	NA	TRBV12-3/TRBV12-4	CASSLIRTYGYTF	TGTGCCAGCAGTTTAATACGGACCTATGGCTACACCTTC
TRBJ2-3	14	NA	few	TRBV29-1	CSFKRDTSTDTQYF	TGCAGCTTCAAAAGGGACACGAGCACAGATACGCAGTATTTT
TRBJ2-3	13	NA	many	TRBV29-1	CSVEWSPTDTQYF	TGCAGCGTTGAATGGAGTCCTACTGATACGCAGTATTTT
TRBJ2-1	16	TRBD2	few	TRBV7-7	CASSLAGTRGLNEQFF	TGTGCTAGCAGCTTAGCCGGGACTAGGGGTCTCAATGAGCAGTTCTTC
TRBJ1-2	14	NA	NA	TRBV7-2	CASSLGGGPGGYTF	TGTGCCAGCAGCTTAGGGGGAGGCCCAGGAGGCTACACCTTC
TRBJ2-5	18	TRBD1	NA	TRBV6-5	CASSYGGWGDRRKETQYF	TGTGCCAGCAGTTACGGGGGTTGGGGGGACAGGAGAAAAGAGACCCAGTACTTC
TRBJ2-7	14	TRBD2	many	TRBV20-1	CSAREIAGPSEQYF	TGCAGTGCTAGAGAGATAGCGGGACCTTCCGAGCAGTACTTC
TRBJ2-3	15	TRBD2	few	TRBV10-3	CAISWTSGSTDTQYF	TGTGCCATCAGCTGGACTAGCGGTAGCACAGATACGCAGTATTTT
TRBJ2-1	16	NA	NA	TRBV5-1	CASSSHGGREGRGQFF	TGCGCCAGCAGCTCCCACGGGGGGCGGGAAGGCCGTGGGCAGTTCTTC
TRBJ2-3	15	NA	NA	TRBV11-2	CASSLEQGTHYTQYF	TGTGCCAGCAGCTTAGAACAGGGAACCCACTATACGCAGTATTTT
TRBJ2-5	13	NA	NA	TRBV10-3	CAISEGPEETQYF	TGTGCCATCAGTGAAGGGCCCGAAGAGACCCAGTACTTC
TRBJ2-7	15	TRBD1	few	TRBV11-2	CASSSGQGLTYEQYF	TGTGCCAGCAGCTCGGGACAGGGGTTAACCTACGAGCAGTACTTC
TRBJ2-3	16	TRBD1	NA	TRBV27	CASSRFRDRGTDTQYF	TGTGCCAGCAGTCGCTTCCGGGACAGGGGAACAGATACGCAGTATTTT
TRBJ1-2	15	TRBD1	few	TRBV7-6	CASSRRDSDYYGYTF	TGTGCCAGCAGCCGCCGGGACAGCGATTACTATGGCTACACCTTC
TRBJ1-2	15	TRBD1	NA	TRBV7-6	CASSSHRGGDYGYTF	TGTGCCAGCAGCTCGCACAGGGGAGGCGATTATGGCTACACCTTC
TRBJ1-4	16	NA	few	TRBV15	CATSRDLWQSSGKLFF	TGTGCCACCAGCAGAGATCTTTGGCAGTCTTCCGGAAAACTGTTTTTT
TRBJ2-5	14	NA	few	TRBV15	CATSRQGNRETQYF	TGTGCCACCAGCAGACAGGGGAATCGGGAGACCCAGTACTTC
TRBJ1-2	14	NA	NA	TRBV27	CASSPQTVNYGYTF	TGTGCCAGCAGTCCCCAGACAGTTAACTATGGCTACACCTTC
TRBJ2-6	16	TRBD2	NA	TRBV29-1	CSVRLAGGAGANVLTF	TGCAGCGTAAGACTAGCGGGGGGAGCTGGGGCCAACGTCCTGACTTTC
TRBJ1-6	13	NA	NA	TRBV4-3	CASSQLVGSPLHF	TGCGCCAGCAGCCAATTGGTCGGGTCACCCCTCCACTTT
TRBJ2-6	15	NA	NA	TRBV20-1	CSARDLNDGANVLTF	TGCAGTGCTAGAGATTTAAACGATGGGGCCAACGTCCTGACTTTC
TRBJ1-2	15	NA	NA	TRBV4-3	CASSQAAIGAAGYTF	TGCGCCAGCAGCCAAGCTGCAATAGGGGCCGCTGGCTACACCTTC
TRBJ1-5	16	NA	NA	TRBV7-2	CASSLVVGPANQPQHF	TGTGCCAGCAGCTTAGTGGTGGGCCCGGCCAATCAGCCCCAGCATTTT
TRBJ2-1	13	TRBD2	NA	TRBV27	CASRGTRSNEQFF	TGTGCCAGCAGGGGGACTAGATCCAATGAGCAGTTCTTC
TRBJ2-5	16	NA	NA	TRBV5-5	CASSLEQTGYQETQYF	TGTGCCAGCAGCTTGGAACAAACAGGGTACCAAGAGACCCAGTACTTC
TRBJ2-3	16	NA	NA	TRBV9	CASSARAERSTDTQYF	TGTGCCAGCAGCGCCCGCGCCGAGCGGAGCACAGATACGCAGTATTTT
TRBJ2-7	15	TRBD1	once	TRBV11-2	CASSSIGTGGYEQYF	TGTGCCAGCAGCTCGATTGGGACAGGGGGATACGAGCAGTACTTC
TRBJ1-1	15	NA	NA	TRBV7-9	CASSSRWGGGGEAFF	TGTGCCAGCAGCTCCCGGTGGGGCGGGGGAGGTGAAGCTTTCTTT